This T cell receptor (beta chain) stems from a study of blood T cells in healthy people across ages. Study overall: There was about one barcoded beta molecule captured by template switching per two T cells.

This CDR3 has 15 amino acids. The germline gives CDR1 DFQATT, CDR2 SNEGSKA (reference sequence). Deletions cut 5 bases from V and 0 bases from J, with 15 bases between. With regard to this clonotype: Its target is unknown.

Study conclusions and caveats: The recorded TCR beta diversity per million T cells decreased in a roughly linear manner with age.

Primers used in a second PCR of roughly 6 to 12 cycles were a sample-barcoded 5' primer and a J-beta primer mix. Every molecule of cDNA carried a tag from a template-switch adaptor with 12 random nucleotides. Each sample yielded at least 2.5 million CDR3-containing paired-end reads. Using its own MiXCR run on the 5' RACE reads, TCRdb lists one record per CDR3 protein. The data show approximately 810,000 distinct CDR3 sequences, under 40% seen once. The chain recombines TRBV20-1 with TRBJ2-3; D is perhaps TRBD2 (6 bases). The sequence was collected from a man aged 18 to 29 in good health. Sample: blood. The CDR3, as DNA: TGCAGTGCTTTAACATCGGGGACTAGCACAGATACGCAGTATTTT. Its protein is CSALTSGTSTDTQYF.